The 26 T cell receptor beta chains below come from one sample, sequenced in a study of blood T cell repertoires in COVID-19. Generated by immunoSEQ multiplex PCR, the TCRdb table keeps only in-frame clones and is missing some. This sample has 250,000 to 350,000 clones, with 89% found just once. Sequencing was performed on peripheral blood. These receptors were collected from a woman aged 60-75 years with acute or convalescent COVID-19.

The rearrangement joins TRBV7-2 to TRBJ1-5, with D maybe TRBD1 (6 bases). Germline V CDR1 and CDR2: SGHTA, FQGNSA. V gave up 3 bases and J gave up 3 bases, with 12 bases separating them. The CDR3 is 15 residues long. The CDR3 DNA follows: TGTGCCAGCAGCTTCGCCACAGGGAACAATCAGCCCCAGCATTTT. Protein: CASSFATGNNQPQHF.

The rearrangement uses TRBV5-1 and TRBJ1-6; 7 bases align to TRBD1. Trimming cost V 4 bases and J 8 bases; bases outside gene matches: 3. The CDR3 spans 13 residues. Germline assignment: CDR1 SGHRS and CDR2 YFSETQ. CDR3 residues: CASSTTGDSPLHF. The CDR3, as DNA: TGCGCCAGCAGCACCACAGGGGATTCACCCCTCCACTTT.

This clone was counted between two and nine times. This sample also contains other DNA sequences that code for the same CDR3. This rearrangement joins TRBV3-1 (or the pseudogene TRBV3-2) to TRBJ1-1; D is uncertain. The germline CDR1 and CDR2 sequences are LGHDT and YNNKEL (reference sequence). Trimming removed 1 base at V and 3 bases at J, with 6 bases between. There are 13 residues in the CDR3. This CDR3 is CASSQGGHTEAFF. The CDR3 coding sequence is TGTGCCAGCAGCCAAGGTGGGCACACTGAAGCTTTCTTT.

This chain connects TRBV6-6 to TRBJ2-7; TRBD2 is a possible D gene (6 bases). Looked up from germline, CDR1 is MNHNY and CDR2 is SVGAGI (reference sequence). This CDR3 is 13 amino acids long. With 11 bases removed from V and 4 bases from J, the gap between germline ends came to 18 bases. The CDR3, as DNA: TGTGCCGGCGCCGCGGGGAGGCAATACGAGCAGTACTTC. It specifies CAGAAGRQYEQYF.

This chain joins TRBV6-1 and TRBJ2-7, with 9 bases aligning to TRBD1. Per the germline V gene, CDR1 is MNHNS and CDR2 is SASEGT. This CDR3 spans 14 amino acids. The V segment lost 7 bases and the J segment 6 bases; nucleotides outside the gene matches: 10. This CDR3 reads CASKKTGGPREQYF. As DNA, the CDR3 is TGTGCCAGCAAGAAGACAGGGGGACCTCGCGAGCAGTACTTC.

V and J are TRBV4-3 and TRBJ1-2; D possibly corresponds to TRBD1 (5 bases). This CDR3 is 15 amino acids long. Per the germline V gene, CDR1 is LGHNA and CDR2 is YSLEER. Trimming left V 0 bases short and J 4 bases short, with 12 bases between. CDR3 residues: CASSQDAQGTYGYTF. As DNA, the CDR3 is TGCGCCAGCAGCCAAGATGCGCAGGGCACCTATGGCTACACCTTC.

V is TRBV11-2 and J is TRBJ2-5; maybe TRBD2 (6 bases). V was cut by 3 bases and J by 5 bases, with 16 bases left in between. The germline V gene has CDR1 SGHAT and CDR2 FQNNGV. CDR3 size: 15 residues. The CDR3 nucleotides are TGTGCCAGCAGCTTCCGGGACTTCAAAGGGGAGACCCAGTACTTC. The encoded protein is CASSFRDFKGETQYF. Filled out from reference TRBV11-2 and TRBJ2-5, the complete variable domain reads EAGVAQSPRYKIIEKRQSVAFWCNPISGHATLYWYQQILGQGPKLLIQFQNNGVVDDSQLPKDRFSAERLKGVDSTLKIQPAKLEDSAVYLCASSFRDFKGETQYFGPGTRLLVL.

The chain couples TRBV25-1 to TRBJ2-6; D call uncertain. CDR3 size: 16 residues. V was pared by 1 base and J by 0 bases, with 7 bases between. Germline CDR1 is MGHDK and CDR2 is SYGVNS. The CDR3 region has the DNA TGTGCCAGCAGTGAATTTGTGAGCTCTGGGGCCAACGTCCTGACTTTC. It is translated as CASSEFVSSGANVLTF.

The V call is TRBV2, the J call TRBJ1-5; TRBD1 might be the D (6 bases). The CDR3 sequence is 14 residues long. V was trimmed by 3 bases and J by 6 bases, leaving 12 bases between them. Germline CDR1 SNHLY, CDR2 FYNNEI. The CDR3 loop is CASSEWSGVQPQHF. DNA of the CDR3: TGTGCCAGCAGTGAGTGGTCAGGGGTTCAGCCCCAGCATTTT.

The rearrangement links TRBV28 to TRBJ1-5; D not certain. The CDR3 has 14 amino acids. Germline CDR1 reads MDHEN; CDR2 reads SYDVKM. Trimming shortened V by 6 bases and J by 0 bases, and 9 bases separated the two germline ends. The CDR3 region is CASSQQISNQPQHF. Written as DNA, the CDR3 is TGTGCCAGCAGCCAACAGATTAGCAATCAGCCCCAGCATTTT.

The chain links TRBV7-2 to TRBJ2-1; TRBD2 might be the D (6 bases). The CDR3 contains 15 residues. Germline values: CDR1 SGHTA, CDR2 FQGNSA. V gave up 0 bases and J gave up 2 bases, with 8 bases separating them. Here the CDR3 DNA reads TGTGCCAGCAGCTTAGCAGCGGGTCCCTACAATGAGCAGTTCTTC. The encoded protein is CASSLAAGPYNEQFF.

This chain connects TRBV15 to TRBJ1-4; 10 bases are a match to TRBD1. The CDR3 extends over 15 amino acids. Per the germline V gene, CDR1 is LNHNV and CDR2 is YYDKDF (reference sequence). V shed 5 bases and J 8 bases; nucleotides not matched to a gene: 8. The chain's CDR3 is CATSSRDRGIEKLFF. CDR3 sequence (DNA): TGTGCCACCAGCTCTCGGGACAGGGGAATCGAAAAACTGTTTTTT.

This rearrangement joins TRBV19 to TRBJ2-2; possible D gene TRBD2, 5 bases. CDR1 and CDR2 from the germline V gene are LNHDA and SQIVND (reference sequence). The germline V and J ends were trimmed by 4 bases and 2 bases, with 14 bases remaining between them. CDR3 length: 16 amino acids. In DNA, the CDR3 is TGTGCCAGTAGTAGAGGGCTAAGGGATAACACCGGGGAGCTGTTTTTT. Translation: CASSRGLRDNTGELFF.

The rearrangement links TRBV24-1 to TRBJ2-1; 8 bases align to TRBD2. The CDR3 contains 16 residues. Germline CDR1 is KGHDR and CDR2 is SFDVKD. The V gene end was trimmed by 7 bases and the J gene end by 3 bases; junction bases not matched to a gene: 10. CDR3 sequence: CATSPTGRGVYNEQFF. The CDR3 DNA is TGTGCCACCAGCCCGACTGGGCGGGGGGTCTACAATGAGCAGTTCTTC.

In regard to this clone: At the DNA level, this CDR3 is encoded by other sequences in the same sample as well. CDR3 sequence reads: CASSPPSGSYNEQFF. CDR3 sequence (DNA): TGTGCCAGCTCACCACCGTCCGGGAGCTACAATGAGCAGTTCTTC. The rearrangement uses TRBV18 and TRBJ2-1; tentatively, D is TRBD2 (6 bases). Germline CDR1 reads KGHSH; CDR2 reads LQKENI. This CDR3 is 15 amino acids long. Trimming stripped 0 bases from V and 3 bases from J, with 9 bases between.

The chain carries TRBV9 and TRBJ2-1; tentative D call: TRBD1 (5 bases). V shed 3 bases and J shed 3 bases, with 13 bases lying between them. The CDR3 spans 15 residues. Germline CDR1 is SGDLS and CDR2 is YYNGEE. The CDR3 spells CASSDQGKGYNEQFF. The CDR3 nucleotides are TGTGCCAGCAGCGACCAGGGAAAGGGCTACAATGAGCAGTTCTTC.

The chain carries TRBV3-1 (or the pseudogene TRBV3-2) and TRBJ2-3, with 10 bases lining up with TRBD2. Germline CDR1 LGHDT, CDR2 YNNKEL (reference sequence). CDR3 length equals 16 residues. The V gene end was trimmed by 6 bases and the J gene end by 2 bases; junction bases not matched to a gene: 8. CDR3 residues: CASSPFSGGTTDTQYF. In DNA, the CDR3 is TGTGCCAGCAGTCCTTTTAGCGGGGGGACCACAGATACGCAGTATTTT.

The CDR3 nucleotides read TGCAGTGCTAGAGGTAACTACGAGCAGTACTTC. As protein: CSARGNYEQYF. This chain connects TRBV20-1 to TRBJ2-7; no reliable D call. V was shortened by 1 base and J by 3 bases, with 4 bases between the two germline ends. CDR1 and CDR2 (germline): DFQATT, SNEGSKA (reference sequence). The CDR3 length is 11 residues.

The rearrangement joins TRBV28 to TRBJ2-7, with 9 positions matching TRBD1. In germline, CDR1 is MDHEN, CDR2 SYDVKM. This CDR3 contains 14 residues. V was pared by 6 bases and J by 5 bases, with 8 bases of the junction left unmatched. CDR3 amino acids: CASRQYRGQDEQYF. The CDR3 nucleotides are TGTGCCAGCAGACAATACAGGGGGCAGGACGAGCAGTACTTC.

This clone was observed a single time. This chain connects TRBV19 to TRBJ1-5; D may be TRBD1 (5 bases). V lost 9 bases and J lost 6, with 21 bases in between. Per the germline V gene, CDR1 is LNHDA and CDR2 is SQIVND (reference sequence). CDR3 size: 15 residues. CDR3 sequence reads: CASSPIPGMGQPQHF. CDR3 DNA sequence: TGTGCCAGCTCACCGATTCCAGGGATGGGTCAGCCCCAGCATTTT.

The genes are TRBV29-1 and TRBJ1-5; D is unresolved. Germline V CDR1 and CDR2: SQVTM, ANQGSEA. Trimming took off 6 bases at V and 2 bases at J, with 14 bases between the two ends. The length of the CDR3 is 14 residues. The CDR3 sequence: CSVIVTGGNQPQHF. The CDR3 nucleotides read TGCAGCGTCATAGTGACGGGTGGCAATCAGCCCCAGCATTTT.

The CDR3 here is CASSPLLARGKNIQYF. DNA of the CDR3: TGTGCCAGCAGCCCTCTACTGGCCCGAGGCAAAAACATTCAGTACTTC. V usage is TRBV3-1 (or the pseudogene TRBV3-2) and J usage is TRBJ2-4; unclear D gene. The CDR3 runs 16 residues. The ends were cut back, 4 bases at V and 3 bases at J, with 16 bases in the middle. Germline V lookup: CDR1 LGHDT, CDR2 YNNKEL (reference sequence).

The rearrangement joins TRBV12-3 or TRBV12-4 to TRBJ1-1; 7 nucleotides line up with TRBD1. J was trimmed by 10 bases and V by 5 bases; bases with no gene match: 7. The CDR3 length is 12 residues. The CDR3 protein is CASSLWTGGAFF. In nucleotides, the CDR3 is TGTGCCAGCAGTCTATGGACAGGAGGAGCTTTCTTT.

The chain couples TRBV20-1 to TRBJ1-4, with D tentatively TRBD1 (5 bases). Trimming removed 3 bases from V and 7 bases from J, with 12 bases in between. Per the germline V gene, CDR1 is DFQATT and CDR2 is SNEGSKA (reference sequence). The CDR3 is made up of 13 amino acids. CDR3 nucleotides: TGCAGTGCTAGTGCAAGGGGTGCTGAAAAACTGTTTTTT. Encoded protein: CSASARGAEKLFF.

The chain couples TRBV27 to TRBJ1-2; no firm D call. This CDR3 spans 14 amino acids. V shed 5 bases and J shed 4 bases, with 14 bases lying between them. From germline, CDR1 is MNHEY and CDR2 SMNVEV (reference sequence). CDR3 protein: CASSPGGGAYGYTF. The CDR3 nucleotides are TGTGCCAGCAGTCCCGGTGGAGGCGCCTATGGCTACACCTTC.

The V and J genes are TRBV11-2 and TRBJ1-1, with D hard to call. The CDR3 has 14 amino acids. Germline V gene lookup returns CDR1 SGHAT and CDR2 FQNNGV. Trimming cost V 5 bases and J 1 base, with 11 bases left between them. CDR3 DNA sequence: TGTGCCAGCAGCCTTATTGGGCAGAACACTGAAGCTTTCTTT. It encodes CASSLIGQNTEAFF.